These T cell receptor beta chains were read from a single sample in a study of blood T cells in healthy people across ages. MiXCR, run by TCRdb on the 5' RACE reads, gives a single entry per CDR3 protein. The table shows about 640,000 distinct CDR3 sequences, with under 65% occurring only once. Sequenced material: blood. These receptors originate from a man aged 60 to 75 in good health. Both conserved end residues are part of each CDR3. A D gene is named only where the DNA matches it firmly. Only some rows state a clone size, as once, few, many or a class for expanded clones.

d_call j_call clone_size v_call cdr3_aa cdr3_nt
. TRBJ2-5 . TRBV7-6 CASGPGRGRQETQYF TGTGCCAGTGGACCGGGACGGGGGCGACAAGAGACCCAGTACTTC
TRBD2 TRBJ2-7 once TRBV18 CASSLGLVGAYEQYF TGTGCCAGCTCACTCGGACTAGTTGGCGCCTACGAGCAGTACTTC
. TRBJ1-2 . TRBV5-1 CASSLGASPANYGYTF TGCGCCAGCAGCTTGGGGGCGTCCCCCGCTAACTATGGCTACACCTTC
. TRBJ1-2 . TRBV7-9 CASSSNRDGYTF TGTGCCAGCAGCTCTAACAGGGATGGCTACACCTTC
. TRBJ1-2 . TRBV5-1 CASSLEAWGSMGYTF TGCGCCAGCAGCTTGGAAGCGTGGGGTAGTATGGGCTACACCTTC
TRBD1 TRBJ2-7 . TRBV6-1 CASMPAGGYNEQYF TGTGCCAGCATGCCGGCAGGGGGATACAATGAGCAGTACTTC
TRBD2 TRBJ2-5 . TRBV9 CASSPRLAATQETQYF TGTGCCAGCAGCCCAAGACTAGCGGCGACTCAAGAGACCCAGTACTTC
TRBD1 TRBJ2-1 . TRBV5-5 CASSWTGDNEQFF TGTGCCAGCAGCTGGACAGGGGACAATGAGCAGTTCTTC
TRBD1 TRBJ1-4 . TRBV2 CASRPGGLNEKLFF TGTGCCAGCAGACCAGGGGGCCTCAATGAAAAACTGTTTTTT
. TRBJ2-7 . TRBV10-3 CAISGRPGGTYEQYF TGTGCCATCAGTGGAAGGCCAGGAGGGACCTACGAGCAGTACTTC
. TRBJ2-2 . TRBV20-1 CSARDVRADTRELFF TGCAGTGCTAGAGATGTACGGGCGGACACCCGGGAGCTGTTTTTT
. TRBJ1-4 . TRBV28 CASSLTGFNEKLFF TGTGCCAGCAGTTTAACAGGATTTAATGAAAAACTGTTTTTT
. TRBJ2-5 . TRBV6-6 CASSYGGRTETQYF TGTGCCAGCAGTTACGGGGGAAGAACAGAGACCCAGTACTTC
. TRBJ1-6 few TRBV7-2 CASRDELRLLNSPLHF TGTGCCAGCAGAGACGAATTGAGGCTACTCAATTCACCCCTCCACTTT
. TRBJ2-5 . TRBV2 CASSEAGRGETQYF TGTGCCAGCAGTGAAGCGGGGAGAGGAGAGACCCAGTACTTC
TRBD2 TRBJ2-7 . TRBV10-3 CAISSGGTPNYEQYF TGTGCCATCAGTTCCGGGGGGACTCCTAACTACGAGCAGTACTTC
TRBD1 TRBJ1-2 . TRBV6-1 CASSEQGAGWVENYGYTF TGTGCCAGCAGTGAACAGGGGGCAGGGTGGGTAGAAAACTATGGCTACACCTTC
. TRBJ2-3 . TRBV15 CATSRDLAGDTQYF TGTGCCACCAGCAGAGATCTGGCGGGGGATACGCAGTATTTT
. TRBJ1-2 few TRBV20-1 CSARLDVKGGYTF TGCAGTGCTAGGCTGGATGTAAAAGGGGGCTACACCTTC
. TRBJ1-2 . TRBV7-2 CASSLDPRGYGYTF TGTGCCAGCAGCCTAGACCCGAGGGGCTATGGCTACACCTTC
. TRBJ1-4 . TRBV4-1 CASSPGEWNEKLFF TGCGCCAGCAGCCCAGGGGAGTGGAATGAAAAACTGTTTTTT
. TRBJ1-4 . TRBV20-1 CSAPRPGGREKLFF TGCAGTGCCCCGCGGCCGGGAGGAAGGGAAAAACTGTTTTTT
. TRBJ2-7 . TRBV5-6 CASSLNGGSWSYEQYF TGTGCCAGCAGCTTGAACGGTGGCAGCTGGTCCTACGAGCAGTACTTC
. TRBJ1-1 . TRBV2 CASSGGRAMTEAFF TGTGCCAGCAGTGGGGGCAGAGCAATGACTGAAGCTTTCTTT
TRBD2 TRBJ2-1 . TRBV20-1 CSASGGAFYNEQFF TGCAGTGCTAGCGGGGGGGCATTCTACAATGAGCAGTTTTTC
. TRBJ2-3 few TRBV20-1 CSASRQPTSTDTQYF TGCAGTGCTAGCAGACAGCCCACTAGCACAGATACGCAGTATTTT
TRBD1 TRBJ2-7 . TRBV6-5 CASSIDRGTEQYF TGTGCCAGCAGTATAGACAGGGGGACCGAGCAGTACTTC
. TRBJ2-6 . TRBV5-1 CTSSLEAGAGGANVLTF TGCACCAGCAGCTTGGAAGCAGGGGCAGGTGGGGCCAACGTCCTGACTTTC
TRBD1 TRBJ1-4 few TRBV5-1 CASSLYRGGEKLFF TGCGCCAGCAGCTTGTACAGGGGAGGCGAAAAACTGTTTTTT
TRBD2 TRBJ2-3 . TRBV5-1 CASSARLAGATDTQYF TGCGCCAGCAGCGCAAGACTAGCGGGGGCCACAGATACGCAGTATTTT
. TRBJ2-1 many TRBV7-9 CASSAATIYNEQFF TGTGCCAGCAGCGCGGCGACGATATACAATGAGCAGTTCTTC
. TRBJ1-2 . TRBV6-6 CASSYPQGYGYTF TGTGCCAGCAGTTACCCGCAGGGTTATGGCTACACCTTC
. TRBJ2-4 few TRBV7-9 CASSLTPLMDIQYF TGTGCCAGCAGCCTTACCCCCTTGATGGACATTCAGTACTTC
. TRBJ2-5 . TRBV7-9 CASSLMGGETQYF TGTGCCAGCAGCTTAATGGGCGGAGAGACCCAGTACTTC
. TRBJ2-3 . TRBV18 CASSPPGKADTQYF TGTGCCAGCTCCCCTCCAGGGAAGGCGGATACGCAGTATTTT
. TRBJ1-3 . TRBV9 CASSPQVPPGNTIYF TGTGCCAGCAGCCCTCAGGTCCCGCCTGGAAACACCATATATTTT
TRBD2 TRBJ2-3 few TRBV7-2 CASSLVRSGGTDTQYF TGTGCCAGCAGCTTAGTGCGTAGCGGGGGGACAGATACGCAGTATTTT
. TRBJ2-6 few TRBV29-1 CSVVLGGSGANVLTF TGCAGCGTTGTACTAGGGGGCTCTGGGGCCAACGTCCTGACTTTC
TRBD2 TRBJ2-1 . TRBV20-1 CSARDRLAGALRRNEQFF TGCAGTGCTAGAGATCGTCTAGCGGGGGCTTTGAGAAGGAATGAGCAGTTCTTC
. TRBJ1-2 . TRBV3-1 CASSQAPQGVGYTF TGTGCCAGCAGCCAAGCCCCCCAGGGTGTGGGCTACACCTTC
. TRBJ1-6 . TRBV28 CASSLEGWGGENYNSPLHF TGTGCCAGCAGTTTAGAGGGGTGGGGGGGAGAGAACTATAATTCACCCCTCCACTTT
. TRBJ2-7 . TRBV7-2 CASSSTAGGTYEQYF TGTGCCAGCAGCTCAACTGCCGGGGGTACCTACGAGCAGTACTTC
. TRBJ1-1 . TRBV27 CASSLTRGAQSTEAFF TGTGCCAGCAGTTTAACGAGGGGGGCGCAGAGCACTGAAGCTTTCTTT
TRBD2 TRBJ2-1 few TRBV18 CASSPLTGTSEEQFF TGTGCCAGCTCACCACTTACCGGGACTAGCGAAGAGCAGTTCTTC
. TRBJ2-5 many TRBV29-1 CSAVDPSGVYF TGCAGCGCAGTGGACCCGTCTGGAGTGTACTTC
. TRBJ2-5 . TRBV24-1 CATSDKWEETQYF TGTGCCACCAGTGATAAGTGGGAGGAGACCCAGTACTTC
. TRBJ2-3 once TRBV5-4 CASSLQRFTDTQYF TGTGCCAGCAGCTTGCAAAGGTTCACAGATACGCAGTATTTT
. TRBJ1-2 many TRBV10-2 CASSEQGTGAPTF TGCGCCAGCAGTGAGCAGGGAACGGGTGCTCCCACCTTC
TRBD1 TRBJ2-7 . TRBV2 CASGGGQGRYEQYF TGTGCCAGCGGGGGCGGACAGGGCCGCTACGAGCAGTACTTC
. TRBJ1-2 few TRBV6-2/TRBV6-3 CASSLGPRGANYGYTF TGTGCCAGCAGTTTGGGGCCAAGGGGTGCTAACTATGGCTACACCTTC
. TRBJ2-7 . TRBV6-5 CASRTEYEQYF TGTGCCAGCAGGACAGAATACGAGCAGTACTTC
TRBD1 TRBJ1-1 few TRBV12-3/TRBV12-4 CASSPQGGGQAFF TGTGCCAGCAGTCCCCAGGGGGGGGGCCAAGCTTTCTTT
TRBD1 TRBJ2-1 . TRBV5-8 CASSYDRGGPREQFF TGTGCCAGCAGCTACGACAGGGGAGGCCCACGCGAGCAGTTCTTC
TRBD1 TRBJ1-2 . TRBV15 CATSRERGRDVGYGYTF TGTGCCACCAGCAGAGAAAGGGGGCGCGATGTGGGCTATGGCTACACCTTC
TRBD2 TRBJ2-3 . TRBV20-1 CRAGGRGTDTQYF TGCAGGGCTGGGGGGAGGGGCACAGATACGCAGTATTTT